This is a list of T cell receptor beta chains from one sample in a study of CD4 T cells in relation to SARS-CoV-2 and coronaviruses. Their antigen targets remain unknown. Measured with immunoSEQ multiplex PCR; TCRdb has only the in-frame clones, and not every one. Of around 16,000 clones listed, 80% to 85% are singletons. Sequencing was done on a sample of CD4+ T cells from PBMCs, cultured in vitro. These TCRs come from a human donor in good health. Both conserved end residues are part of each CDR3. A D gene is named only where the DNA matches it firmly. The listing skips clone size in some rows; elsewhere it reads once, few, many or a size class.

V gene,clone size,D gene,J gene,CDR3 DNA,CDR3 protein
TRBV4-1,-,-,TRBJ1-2,TGCGCCAGCAGCCAATCTACGGAGTCGGCTGGCTACACCTTC,CASSQSTESAGYTF
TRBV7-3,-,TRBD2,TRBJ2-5,TGTGCCAGCAGCTCAGGACTAGCGGGAGCGGAGACCCAGTACTTC,CASSSGLAGAETQYF
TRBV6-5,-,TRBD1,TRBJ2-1,TGTGCCAGCAGACAGACCGGGACAGGTTTCAATGAGCAGTTCTTC,CASRQTGTGFNEQFF
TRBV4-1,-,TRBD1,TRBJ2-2,TGCGCCAGCAGTAGGGGGCCCGACACCGGGGAGCTGTTTTTT,CASSRGPDTGELFF
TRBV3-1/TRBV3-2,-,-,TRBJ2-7,TGTGCCAGCAGCCCCGGTGGTGCGGGCTACGAGCAGTACTTC,CASSPGGAGYEQYF
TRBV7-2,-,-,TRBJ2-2,TGTGCCAGCAGCACCAGAGGGGGATCCGGGGAGCTGTTTTTT,CASSTRGGSGELFF
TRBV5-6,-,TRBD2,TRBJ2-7,TGTGCCAGCAGCTTGGTCTCGCGGGAGGGAGGTGAGCAGTACTTC,CASSLVSREGGEQYF
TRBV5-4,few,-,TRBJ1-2,TGTGCCAGCAGCTTCCCGGGCAGGGAGTATGGCTACACCTTC,CASSFPGREYGYTF
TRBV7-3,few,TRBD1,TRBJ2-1,TGTGCCAGCAGCCTTGGGGACAGAGGGTACAATGAGCAGTTCTTC,CASSLGDRGYNEQFF
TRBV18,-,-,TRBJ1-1,TGTGCCAGCTCAAGCCGGACAGAGGGGACTGAAGCTTTCTTT,CASSSRTEGTEAFF
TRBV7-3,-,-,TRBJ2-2,TGTGCCAGCAGCCCTACCATAGCCGGGGAGCTGTTTTTT,CASSPTIAGELFF
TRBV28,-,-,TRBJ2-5,TGTGCCAGCAGCCTCGACGGGGACCAAGAGACCCAGTACTTC,CASSLDGDQETQYF
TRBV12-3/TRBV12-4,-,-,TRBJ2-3,TGTGCCAGCAGGCCACCCGGTACGGATACGCAGTATTTT,CASRPPGTDTQYF
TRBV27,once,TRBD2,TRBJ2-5,TGTGCCGGTGGGGGGGGCGGGAGGGACCAGAAGACCCAGTACTTC,CAGGGGGRDQKTQYF
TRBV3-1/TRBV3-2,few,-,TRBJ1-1,TGTGCCAGCAGCACGTGGGGGGGGCGAGGCACTGAAGCTTTCTTT,CASSTWGGRGTEAFF
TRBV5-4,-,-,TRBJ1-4,TGTGCCAGCAGCTTGTTCTGGGTAGGGCAAGAAAAACTGTTTTTT,CASSLFWVGQEKLFF
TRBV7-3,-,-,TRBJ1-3,TGTGCCAGCAGCTTAACAGGCTCTGGAAACACCATATATTTT,CASSLTGSGNTIYF
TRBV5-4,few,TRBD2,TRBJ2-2,TGTGCCAGCAGGGACCAGCGGGAGAACACCGGGGAGCTGTTTTTT,CASRDQRENTGELFF
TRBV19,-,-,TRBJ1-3,TGTGCCAGTAGTATTATCCCCGCGGGGGGCAACTCTGGAAACACCATATATTTT,CASSIIPAGGNSGNTIYF
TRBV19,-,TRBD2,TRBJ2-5,TGTGCCAGTAGTTCCCGGGGGGGGGAGACCCAGTACTTC,CASSSRGGETQYF
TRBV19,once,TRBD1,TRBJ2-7,TGTGCCAGTAGTACCCGGACAGGATCCTACGAGCAGTACTTC,CASSTRTGSYEQYF
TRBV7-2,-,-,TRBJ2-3,TGTGCCAGCAGCTTAGTTCTTGGGGATACGCAGTATTTT,CASSLVLGDTQYF
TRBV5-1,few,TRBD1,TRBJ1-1,TGCGCCAGCAGCTTGGGACAGGGCGGCACTGAAGCTTTCTTT,CASSLGQGGTEAFF
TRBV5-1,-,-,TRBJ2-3,TGCGCCAGCAGCTTGGAAGGACATAGCACAGATACGCAGTATTTT,CASSLEGHSTDTQYF
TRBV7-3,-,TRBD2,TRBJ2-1,TGTGCCAGCAGCCGCCAGCTAGCGGAGTACAATGAGCAGTTCTTC,CASSRQLAEYNEQFF
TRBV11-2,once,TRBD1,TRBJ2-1,TGTGCCAGCAGCCCCGACAGGGCAACTCGCAATGAGCAGTTCTTC,CASSPDRATRNEQFF
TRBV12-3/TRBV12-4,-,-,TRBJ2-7,TGTGCCAGCAGTTTAGATTCTCAGTACGAGCAGTACTTC,CASSLDSQYEQYF
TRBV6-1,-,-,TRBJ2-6,TGTGCCAGCAGTGAAGCTAGCTCTGGGGCCAACGTCCTGACTTTC,CASSEASSGANVLTF
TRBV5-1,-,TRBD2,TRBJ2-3,TGCGCCAGCAGCCCCCAGGGCGGGAGCGGGGGAGATACGCAGTATTTT,CASSPQGGSGGDTQYF
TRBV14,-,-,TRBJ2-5,TGTGCCAGCAGCCTTCAGGGGGAGACCCAGTACTTC,CASSLQGETQYF
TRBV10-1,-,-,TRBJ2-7,TGCGCCAGCAGTGAATCTAGGGCCGGCTCCTACGAGCAGTACTTC,CASSESRAGSYEQYF
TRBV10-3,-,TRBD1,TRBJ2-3,TGTGCCATCAGGCGGGACAGGGGCACAGATACGCAGTATTTT,CAIRRDRGTDTQYF
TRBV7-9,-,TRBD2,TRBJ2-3,TGTGCCAGCAGCTCAGGACTAGCGGGAGGCCTCACAGATACGCAGTATTTT,CASSSGLAGGLTDTQYF
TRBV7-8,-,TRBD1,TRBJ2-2,TGTGCCAGCAGCTCCGGGCAGGGGGTGACTAACACCGGGGAGCTGTTTTTT,CASSSGQGVTNTGELFF
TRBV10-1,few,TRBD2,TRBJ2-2,TGCGCCAGCAGAGCCACTAGCGGGAACACCGGGGAGCTGTTTTTT,CASRATSGNTGELFF
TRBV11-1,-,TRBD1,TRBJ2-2,TGTGCCAGCAGCCTAAACAGGGGCGCGAACACCGGGGAGCTGTTTTTT,CASSLNRGANTGELFF
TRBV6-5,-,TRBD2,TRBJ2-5,TGTGCCAGCACCATTGCCATCGGGGGGGCAGAGACCCAGTACTTC,CASTIAIGGAETQYF